Sequencing of this T cell receptor (beta chain) was carried out in a study of T cell responses to AZD1222 COVID-19 vaccine. The CDR3 covers 16 residues. The germline gives CDR1 LGHDT, CDR2 YNNKEL (reference sequence). V was clipped by 3 bases and J by 4 bases; unmatched bases: 7. Study-wide findings and caveats: Females outnumbered males among donors, who were mostly white British; clonal diversity was possibly underestimated.

Notes on this clone: Its antigen is currently unknown.

Sequencing used immunoSEQ multiplex PCR; TCRdb keeps in-frame clones, though not all of them. The profile covers around 150,000 clones, with approximately 92% appearing a single time and about 3.2% taken by the ten largest. The sequence came from an adult who received the AZD1222 COVID-19 vaccine. The sequencing here drew on peripheral blood, taken 28 days after the second AZD1222 dose. The V gene is TRBV3-1 (or the pseudogene TRBV3-2), the J gene TRBJ2-1; 9 bases fit TRBD1. CDR3 sequence (DNA): TGTGCCAGCAGCCACCCAGGGACAGGGACTTACAATGAGCAGTTCTTC. It is translated as CASSHPGTGTYNEQFF.